This record covers a single TCR beta chain. Its antigen is still unknown. The data are from a study of shared clonotypes between healthy human individuals. At the level of the study: Each donor had three CD4 naive, three CD4 memory, two CD8 naive and one CD8 memory plate. General study findings and limits: Some clonotypes were shared by all four sorted-subset donors, while others were not shared. The non-shared ones had lower generation probabilities than the shared ones.

This was a deep-level run. Only in-frame clones appear in the TCRdb table, and some are missing; sequencing was by immunoSEQ multiplex PCR. Of approximately 1.5 million clones in the sample, 95% to 99% were seen once. Only Caucasian adults living in Nashville, Tennessee made up the donor group. Sequenced material: naive CD4+ T cells sorted from blood. Stated subset: CD45RA+ positively selected. This clonotype was sampled from a man in his thirties or forties in good health.

CDR3 residues: CASSTGTGGTEAFF. CDR3 coding DNA: TGTGCCAGCTCAACCGGGACAGGGGGCACTGAAGCTTTCTTT. The chain combines TRBV18 with TRBJ1-1; TRBD1 agrees at 11 bases. With V trimmed by 5 bases and J by 4 bases, 3 bases remained unmatched. CDR1 is KGHSH and CDR2 is LQKENI in the germline V gene. This CDR3 comprises 14 residues.